This T cell receptor (beta chain) was documented in a study of blood T cell repertoires in COVID-19. Background on the study: The cDNA or gDNA used as material had been derived from T cells, B-cell-depleted T cells, or PBMCs.

As originally analysed: Counts of nucleated cells, estimated from reference gene primer amplification, were obtained. The table came from immunoSEQ multiplex PCR; TCRdb's copy has only in-frame clones and leaves some out. D and trimming come from the DNA, and the V and J calls and clone size come from that table. The sample lists some 230,000 clones, approximately 80% seen once, with 7.4% in the top ten. Sequenced: peripheral blood. The TCR comes from a woman between 50 and 59 years old with acute or convalescent COVID-19.

The CDR3 DNA reads as TGTGCCAGCAGTCGCTCGGGTCCAGCCGACTCTGAAGCTTTCTTT. It is translated as CASSRSGPADSEAFF. This chain uses TRBV28 with TRBJ1-1; D is ambiguous. This CDR3 is 15 amino acids long. V was cut by 5 bases and J by 6 bases, with 19 bases left in between. Germline-derived CDR1 and CDR2 are MDHEN and SYDVKM.